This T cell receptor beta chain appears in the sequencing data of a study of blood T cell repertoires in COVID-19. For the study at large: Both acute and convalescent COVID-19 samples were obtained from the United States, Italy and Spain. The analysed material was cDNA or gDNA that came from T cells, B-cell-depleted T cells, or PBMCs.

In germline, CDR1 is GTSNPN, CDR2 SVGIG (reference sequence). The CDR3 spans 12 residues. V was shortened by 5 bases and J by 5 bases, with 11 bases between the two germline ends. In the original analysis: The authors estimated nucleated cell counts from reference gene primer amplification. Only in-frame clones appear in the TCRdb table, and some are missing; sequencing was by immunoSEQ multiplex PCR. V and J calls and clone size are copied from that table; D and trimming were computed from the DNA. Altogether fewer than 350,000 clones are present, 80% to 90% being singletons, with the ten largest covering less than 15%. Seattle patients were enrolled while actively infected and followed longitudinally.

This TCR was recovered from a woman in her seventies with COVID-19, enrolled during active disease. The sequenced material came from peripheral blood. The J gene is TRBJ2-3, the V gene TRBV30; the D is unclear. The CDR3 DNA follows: TGTGCCTGGGCCCAGGCTCGAGATACGCAGTATTTT. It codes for CAWAQARDTQYF.